This T cell receptor beta chain derives from a study of cytomegalovirus exposure and HLA in healthy donors. About the research overall: The same platform as the roughly 700 first-cohort repertoires was used for the 90 to 150 validation repertoires, a later analysis reported. Study conclusions and caveats: Most sequenced TCRs were rare (though some public TCRs occurred in many donors). There were three CMV-associated chains whose specificity for CMV antigens was confirmed in vitro.

The donors were members of the validation cohort, which comprised more than 90 subjects and was separate from the first cohort of roughly 700 subjects. With respect to this clone: Its matching antigen is unknown.

Assay: immunoSEQ multiplex PCR; the TCRdb copy retains only in-frame clones and omits some. The sample comprises 220,000 or so clones, approximately 80% of which are singletons, and over 12% rests with the top ten. The sample consisted of PBMCs. The sequence was obtained from a woman in her 30s in good health and CMV-seropositive.

CDR3 loop: CASSPPGVANTGELFF. The CDR3 DNA is TGTGCCAGCTCCCCTCCGGGAGTGGCGAACACCGGGGAGCTGTTTTTT. The gene calls are TRBV27 and TRBJ2-2; D is perhaps TRBD2 (6 bases). V shed 8 bases and J shed 0 bases, with 16 bases lying between them. The CDR3 is 16 residues long. Germline loops: CDR1 MNHEY, CDR2 SMNVEV (reference sequence).